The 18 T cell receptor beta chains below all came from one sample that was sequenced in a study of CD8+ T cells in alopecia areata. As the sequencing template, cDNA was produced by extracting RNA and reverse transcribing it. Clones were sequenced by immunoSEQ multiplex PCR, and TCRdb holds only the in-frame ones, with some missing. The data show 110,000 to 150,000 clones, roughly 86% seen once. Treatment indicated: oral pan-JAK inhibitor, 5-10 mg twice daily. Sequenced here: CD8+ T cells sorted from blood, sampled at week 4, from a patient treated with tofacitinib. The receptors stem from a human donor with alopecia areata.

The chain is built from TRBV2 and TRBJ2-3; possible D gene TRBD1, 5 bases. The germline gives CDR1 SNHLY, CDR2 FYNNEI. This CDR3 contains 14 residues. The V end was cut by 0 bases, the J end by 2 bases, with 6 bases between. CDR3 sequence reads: CASSEAGVTDTQYF. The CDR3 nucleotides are TGTGCCAGCAGTGAAGCAGGGGTCACAGATACGCAGTATTTT.

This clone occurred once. CDR3 in DNA: TGTGCCTGGACAGAAGCCGGGACAGAAGTCACTGAAGCTTTCTTT. This codes for CAWTEAGTEVTEAFF. The chain has TRBV30 and TRBJ1-1; TRBD1 matches at 7 bases. J lost 4 bases, V lost 4 bases, and 12 bases had no gene match. Germline values: CDR1 GTSNPN, CDR2 SVGIG (reference sequence). CDR3 length: 15 amino acids.

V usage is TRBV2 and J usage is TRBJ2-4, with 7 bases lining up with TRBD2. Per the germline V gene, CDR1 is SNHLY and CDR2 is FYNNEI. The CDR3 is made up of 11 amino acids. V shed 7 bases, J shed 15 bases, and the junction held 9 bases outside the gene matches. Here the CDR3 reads CASTGLGRGYF. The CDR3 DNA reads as TGTGCCAGCACTGGACTAGGCCGAGGGTACTTC.

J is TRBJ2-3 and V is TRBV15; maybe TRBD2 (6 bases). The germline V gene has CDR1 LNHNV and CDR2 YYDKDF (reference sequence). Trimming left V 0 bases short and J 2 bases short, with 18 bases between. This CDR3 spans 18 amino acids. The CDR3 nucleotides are TGTGCCACCAGCAGAGATGTACCCTTTAGCGGACTCACAGATACGCAGTATTTT. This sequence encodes CATSRDVPFSGLTDTQYF.

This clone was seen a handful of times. CDR3 sequence (DNA): TGTGCCTGGACCGGGACAGGGGAAGCGCGGCAGTACTTC. Its translation: CAWTGTGEARQYF. The chain recombines TRBV30 with TRBJ2-7; 10 bases fit TRBD1. The CDR3 extends over 13 amino acids. V shed 4 bases and J 9 bases; nucleotides not matched to a gene: 9. CDR1 and CDR2 from the germline V gene are GTSNPN and SVGIG (reference sequence). The full variable domain, its missing parts supplied by reference TRBV30 and TRBJ2-7, is SQTIHQWPATLVQPVGSPLSLECTVEGTSNPNLYWYRQAAGRGLQLLFYSVGIGQISSEVPQNLSASRPQDRQFILSSKKLLLSDSGFYLCAWTGTGEARQYFGPGTRLTVT.

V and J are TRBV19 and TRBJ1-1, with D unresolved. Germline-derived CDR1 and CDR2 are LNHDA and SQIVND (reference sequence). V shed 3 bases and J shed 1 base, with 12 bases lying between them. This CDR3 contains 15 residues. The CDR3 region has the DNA TGTGCCAGTAGTATTAGTCTGTGGGCGAACACTGAAGCTTTCTTT. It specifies CASSISLWANTEAFF.

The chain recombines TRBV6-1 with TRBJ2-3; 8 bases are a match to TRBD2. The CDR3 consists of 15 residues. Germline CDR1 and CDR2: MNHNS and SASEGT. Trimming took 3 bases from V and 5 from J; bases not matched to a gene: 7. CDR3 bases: TGTGCCAGCAGTGATGGGACTAGTAGAGGAGATACGCAGTATTTT. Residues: CASSDGTSRGDTQYF.

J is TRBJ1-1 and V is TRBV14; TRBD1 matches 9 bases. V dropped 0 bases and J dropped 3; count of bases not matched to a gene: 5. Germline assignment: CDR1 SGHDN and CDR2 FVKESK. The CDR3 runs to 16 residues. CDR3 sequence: CASSQDPGQGYTEAFF. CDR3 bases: TGTGCCAGCAGCCAAGACCCGGGACAGGGTTACACTGAAGCTTTCTTT.

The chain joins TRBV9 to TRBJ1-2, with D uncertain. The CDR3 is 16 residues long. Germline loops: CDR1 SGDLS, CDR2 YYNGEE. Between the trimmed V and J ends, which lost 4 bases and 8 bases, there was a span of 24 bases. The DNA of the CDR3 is TGTGCCAGCAGCCGGACCCCAGCGGAAGGGATCCTGGGCTACACCTTC. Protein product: CASSRTPAEGILGYTF. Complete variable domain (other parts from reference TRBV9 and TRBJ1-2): DSGVTQTPKHLITATGQRVTLRCSPRSGDLSVYWYQQSLDQGLQFLIQYYNGEERAKGNILERFSAQQFPDLHSELNLSSLELGDSALYFCASSRTPAEGILGYTFGSGTRLTVV.

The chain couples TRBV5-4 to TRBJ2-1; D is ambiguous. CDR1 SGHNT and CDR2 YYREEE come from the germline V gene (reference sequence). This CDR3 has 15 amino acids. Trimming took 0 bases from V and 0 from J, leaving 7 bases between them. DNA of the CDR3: TGTGCCAGCAGCTTGGGACGGGCCTCCTACAATGAGCAGTTCTTC. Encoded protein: CASSLGRASYNEQFF.

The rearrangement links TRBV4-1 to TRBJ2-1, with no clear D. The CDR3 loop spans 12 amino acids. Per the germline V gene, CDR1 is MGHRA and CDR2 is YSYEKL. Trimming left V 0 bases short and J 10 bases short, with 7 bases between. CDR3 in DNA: TGCGCCAGCAGCCAAGATATCGCAGAGCAGTTCTTC. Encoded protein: CASSQDIAEQFF.

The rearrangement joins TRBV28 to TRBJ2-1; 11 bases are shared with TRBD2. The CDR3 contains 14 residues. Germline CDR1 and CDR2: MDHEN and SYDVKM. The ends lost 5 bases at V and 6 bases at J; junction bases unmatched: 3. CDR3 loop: CASSLAGGSNEQFF. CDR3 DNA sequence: TGTGCCAGCAGTCTAGCGGGAGGTAGCAATGAGCAGTTCTTC. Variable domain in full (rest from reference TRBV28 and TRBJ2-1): DVKVTQSSRYLVKRTGEKVFLECVQDMDHENMFWYRQDPGLGLRLIYFSYDVKMKEKGDIPEGYSVSREKKERFSLILESASTNQTSMYLCASSLAGGSNEQFFGPGTRLTVL.

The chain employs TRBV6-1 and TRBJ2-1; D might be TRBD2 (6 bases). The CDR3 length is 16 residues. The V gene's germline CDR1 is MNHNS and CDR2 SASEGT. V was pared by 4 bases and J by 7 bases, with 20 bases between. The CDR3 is CASSARGGTERNEQFF. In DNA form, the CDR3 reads TGTGCCAGCAGTGCGAGGGGCGGGACGGAGAGAAATGAGCAGTTCTTC.

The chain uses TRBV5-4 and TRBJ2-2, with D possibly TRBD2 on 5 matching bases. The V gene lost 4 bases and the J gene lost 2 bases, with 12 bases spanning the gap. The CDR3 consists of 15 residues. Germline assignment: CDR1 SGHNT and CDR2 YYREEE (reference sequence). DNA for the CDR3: TGTGCCAGCAGCCCGGAGGTAGACAACACCGGGGAGCTGTTTTTT. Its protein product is CASSPEVDNTGELFF.

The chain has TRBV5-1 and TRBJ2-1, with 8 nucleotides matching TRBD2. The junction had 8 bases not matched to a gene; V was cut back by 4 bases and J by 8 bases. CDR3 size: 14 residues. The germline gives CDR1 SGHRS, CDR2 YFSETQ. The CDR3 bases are TGCGCCAGCAGCAGTGGGACTAGTGAGGATGAGCAGTTCTTC. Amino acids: CASSSGTSEDEQFF.

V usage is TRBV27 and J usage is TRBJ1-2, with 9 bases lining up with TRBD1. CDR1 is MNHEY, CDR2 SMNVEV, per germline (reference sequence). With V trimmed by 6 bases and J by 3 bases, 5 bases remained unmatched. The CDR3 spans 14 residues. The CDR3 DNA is TGTGCCAGCAGATCAACAGGGGGCGACTATGGCTACACCTTC. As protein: CASRSTGGDYGYTF.

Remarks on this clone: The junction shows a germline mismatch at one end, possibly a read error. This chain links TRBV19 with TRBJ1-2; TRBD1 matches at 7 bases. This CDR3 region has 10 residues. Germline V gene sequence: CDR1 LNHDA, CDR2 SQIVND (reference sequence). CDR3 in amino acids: CASSSGTAAF. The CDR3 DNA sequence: TGTGCCAGTAGCTCCGGGACAGCAGCCTTC.

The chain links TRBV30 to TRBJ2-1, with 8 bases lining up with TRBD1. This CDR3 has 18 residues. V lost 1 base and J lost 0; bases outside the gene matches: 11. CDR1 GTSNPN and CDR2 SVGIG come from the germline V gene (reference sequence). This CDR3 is CAWSGRLLQGVSYNEQFF. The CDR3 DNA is TGTGCCTGGAGTGGAAGGCTTCTACAGGGGGTCTCCTACAATGAGCAGTTCTTC.